The clone carrying this TCR beta chain was recorded a few times. Its antigen is unidentified. The sample belongs to a study of response to subunit inactivated influenza vaccine. Study-wide points: Authors suggested seasonal influenza vaccinations each recruit few new T cells.

TCRdb itself ran the RT-PCR reads through MiXCR, one entry per CDR3 protein. The sample lists 560,000 or so distinct CDR3 sequences; around 8% were seen once. Germline-derived CDR1 and CDR2 are MNHNS and SASEGT. This CDR3 is built from 14 residues. V was clipped by 6 bases and J by 9 bases; unmatched bases: 11. The sequence was obtained from a man in his fifties or sixties who received an inactivated influenza vaccine. J is TRBJ2-1 and V is TRBV6-1; 7 bases map to TRBD2. The specimen comprised PBMCs from blood, sampled about 24 months after vaccination. The CDR3 coding sequence is TGTGCCAGCAGCCGGATGGGAGGGCCAAGTGAGCAGTTCTTC. The encoded protein is CASSRMGGPSEQFF.